The 21 T cell receptor beta chains in this list originate from one sample, sequenced in a study of response to subunit inactivated influenza vaccine. A single record per CDR3 protein comes from TCRdb applying MiXCR to the RT-PCR reads. Of more than 700,000 distinct CDR3 sequences in the sample, roughly 20% are singletons; the top ten hold around 9.6%. Here the sequenced sample was PBMCs from blood, taken around 5 days after vaccination. These receptors all come from a man in his forties or fifties who received an inactivated influenza vaccine.

Only a few counts were recorded for this clonotype. The chain employs TRBV7-6 and TRBJ2-1, with 7 positions matching TRBD2. CDR1 SGHVS and CDR2 FNYEAQ come from the germline V gene. The CDR3 runs to 15 residues. The V and J ends lost 2 bases and 4 bases, in that order; junction bases with no gene match: 5. DNA for the CDR3: TGTGCCAGCAGCTTACTGGGGGGGGAGTACAATGAGCAGTTCTTC. Protein sequence: CASSLLGGEYNEQFF.

The V call is TRBV11-2, the J call TRBJ2-7; 13 bases map to TRBD2. Trimming at V came to 6 bases and at J to 0 bases, leaving 11 bases not matched to a gene. CDR3 length: 18 residues. Germline-derived CDR1 and CDR2 are SGHAT and FQNNGV. This CDR3 is CASSLRLAGGILSYEQYF. The CDR3, as DNA: TGTGCCAGCAGTTTGAGACTAGCGGGAGGCATCCTCTCCTACGAGCAGTACTTC.

This clonotype turned up a few times. This chain links TRBV20-1 with TRBJ2-7; D might be TRBD2 (6 bases). Per germline, CDR1 DFQATT and CDR2 SNEGSKA (reference sequence). This CDR3 has 14 amino acids. V lost 5 bases, J lost 7 bases, and 21 bases lay in between. The CDR3 protein is CSAGGNRLLIEQYF. CDR3 in DNA: TGCAGTGCTGGGGGGAATAGGCTCCTAATAGAGCAGTACTTC.

The chain couples TRBV27 to TRBJ1-1; D not certain. V was shortened by 4 bases and J by 0 bases, with 9 bases between the two germline ends. The CDR3 has 14 amino acids. From germline, CDR1 is MNHEY and CDR2 SMNVEV (reference sequence). CDR3 loop: CASSSRDLNTEAFF. Written as DNA, the CDR3 is TGTGCCAGCAGTTCCCGGGATCTGAACACTGAAGCTTTCTTT.

The CDR3 DNA reads as TGTGCCAGCAGCCAAGGGGTATTCGGGACAACGGGTCAAGAGACCCAGTACTTC. Protein product: CASSQGVFGTTGQETQYF. V usage is TRBV4-2 and J usage is TRBJ2-5; a possible D gene is TRBD1 (6 bases). Trimming removed 1 base from V and 2 bases from J, with 20 bases in between. Germline loops: CDR1 LGHNA, CDR2 YNFKEQ. The CDR3 covers 18 residues.

In this sample, this clonotype turned up once. V usage is TRBV7-2 and J usage is TRBJ1-1, with D unclear. CDR1 and CDR2 (germline): SGHTA, FQGNSA. The CDR3 has 13 amino acids. Trimming took off 1 base at V and 6 bases at J, with 9 bases between the two ends. The CDR3 loop is CASSLVPWAEAFF. The CDR3 DNA follows: TGTGCCAGCAGCTTAGTCCCTTGGGCTGAAGCTTTCTTT.

The chain has TRBV6-2 or TRBV6-3 and TRBJ2-7, with 10 bases that match TRBD2. The CDR3 has 16 residues. Trimming cost V 1 base and J 7 bases; bases outside gene matches: 10. The germline V gene encodes CDR1 MNHEY and CDR2 SVGEGT. The CDR3 nucleotides are TGTGCCAGCAGTTACTGGTTCCTAGCGGGAGTCCAAGAGCAGTACTTC. Translating gives CASSYWFLAGVQEQYF.

A few counts support this clonotype. The chain carries TRBV12-3 or TRBV12-4 and TRBJ2-1; 12 bases are shared with TRBD2. The CDR3 sequence is 16 residues long. J was trimmed by 9 bases and V by 5 bases; bases with no gene match: 11. This chain's CDR3 is CASSLGGRLAGVEQFF. For the CDR3, the DNA is TGTGCCAGCAGTCTAGGGGGGAGACTAGCGGGAGTTGAGCAGTTCTTC.

This clonotype was seen only a few times. CDR3 DNA sequence: TGCGCCAGCAGCTTGAGGGGACAGGGCCCCAACACCGGGGAGCTGTTTTTT. Translation: CASSLRGQGPNTGELFF. This chain links TRBV5-1 with TRBJ2-2, with 9 positions matching TRBD1. Germline CDR1 SGHRS, CDR2 YFSETQ. The V and J ends lost 1 base and 2 bases, in that order; junction bases with no gene match: 6. This CDR3 comprises 17 residues.

V gene TRBV20-1 combines with J gene TRBJ2-3; D remains ambiguous. Trimming took 0 bases from V and 3 from J, leaving 7 bases between them. Germline values: CDR1 DFQATT, CDR2 SNEGSKA (reference sequence). This CDR3 has 13 amino acids. CDR3 protein: CSARDTGTDTQYF. The CDR3 DNA is TGCAGTGCTAGAGATACGGGTACAGATACGCAGTATTTT.

This clonotype was seen just once. The chain couples TRBV24-1 to TRBJ1-4; perhaps TRBD1 as D (5 bases). The CDR3 totals 18 residues. In germline, CDR1 is KGHDR, CDR2 SFDVKD. Trimming took off 1 base at V and 0 bases at J, with 14 bases between the two ends. DNA for the CDR3: TGTGCCACCAGTGATTTAGCAGGGTCGGGGGCAACTAATGAAAAACTGTTTTTT. It yields the protein CATSDLAGSGATNEKLFF.

This clonotype appeared a few times. V usage is TRBV9 and J usage is TRBJ2-7, with D perhaps matching TRBD2 (6 bases). This CDR3 contains 14 residues. Trimming stripped 4 bases from V and 2 bases from J, with 13 bases between. CDR1 and CDR2 (germline): SGDLS, YYNGEE. CDR3 sequence reads: CASSRGTSTYEQYF. CDR3 nucleotide sequence: TGTGCCAGCAGCCGGGGGACGTCGACCTACGAGCAGTACTTC. The full variable domain, in which reference TRBV9 and TRBJ2-7 provide the parts outside the CDR3, is DSGVTQTPKHLITATGQRVTLRCSPRSGDLSVYWYQQSLDQGLQFLIQYYNGEERAKGNILERFSAQQFPDLHSELNLSSLELGDSALYFCASSRGTSTYEQYFGPGTRLTVT.

This clonotype was detected a few times. The chain joins TRBV6-2 or TRBV6-3 to TRBJ2-7; D possibly corresponds to TRBD2 (6 bases). The CDR3 consists of 14 residues. Germline CDR1 reads MNHEY; CDR2 reads SVGEGT. V was shortened by 5 bases and J by 2 bases, with 13 bases between the two germline ends. The CDR3 coding sequence is TGTGCCAGCAGTGACCGGGGGAGAACCTACGAGCAGTACTTC. Residues: CASSDRGRTYEQYF.

The sample holds a few counts of this clonotype. The chain couples TRBV20-1 to TRBJ2-2; 12 bases map to TRBD2. V lost 5 bases to trimming and J lost 4 bases; unmatched junction nucleotides: 5. The CDR3 extends over 15 amino acids. Germline-derived CDR1 and CDR2 are DFQATT and SNEGSKA (reference sequence). CDR3 in DNA: TGCAGTGCTGAGGGGACTAGCGGGCCCACCGGGGAGCTGTTTTTT. This translates into CSAEGTSGPTGELFF.

V is TRBV27 and J is TRBJ2-3; maybe TRBD2 (7 bases). The CDR3 loop spans 15 amino acids. The germline V and J ends were trimmed by 6 bases and 1 base, with 14 bases remaining between them. CDR1 is MNHEY, CDR2 SMNVEV, per germline (reference sequence). In DNA, the CDR3 is TGTGCCAGCAGGAGGATGGGGGGGCGCACAGATACGCAGTATTTT. It codes for CASRRMGGRTDTQYF.

J is TRBJ2-1 and V is TRBV20-1; 9 bases are shared with TRBD2. CDR3 size: 15 residues. Germline-derived CDR1 and CDR2 are DFQATT and SNEGSKA (reference sequence). V was pared by 7 bases and J by 8 bases, with 15 bases of the junction left unmatched. The CDR3 sequence: CSVTLLAGGPDEQFF. CDR3 nucleotides: TGCAGTGTTACCCTCCTCGCGGGGGGGCCAGATGAGCAGTTCTTC.

In this sample, this clonotype turned up a few times. The chain joins TRBV10-3 to TRBJ2-5; D may be TRBD1 or TRBD2 (5 bases each). V was cut by 4 bases and J by 5 bases, with 17 bases left in between. Germline assignment: CDR1 ENHRY and CDR2 SYGVKD. The CDR3 is 15 amino acids. CDR3 residues: CAISVGQGGGETQYF. CDR3 bases: TGTGCCATCAGTGTCGGGCAGGGTGGAGGCGAGACCCAGTACTTC.

The rearrangement joins TRBV7-2 to TRBJ2-7; no clear D. The V end lost 4 bases, the J end lost 3 bases, and 16 bases lay between the germline ends. CDR1 and CDR2 (germline): SGHTA, FQGNSA. This CDR3 is built from 15 residues. The CDR3 nucleotides are TGTGCCAGCAGCTCGAGGCGGCAGAGTCTCTACGAGCAGTACTTC. It codes for CASSSRRQSLYEQYF.

This clonotype was detected only a few times. The chain joins TRBV19 to TRBJ2-7, with 7 bases identical to TRBD2. Per the germline V gene, CDR1 is LNHDA and CDR2 is SQIVND (reference sequence). The CDR3 runs 16 residues. Trimming at V came to 5 bases and at J to 5 bases, leaving 15 bases not matched to a gene. CDR3 coding DNA: TGTGCCAGTAGTGTGCGCGGGAGTCCCCCGTACAACGAGCAGTACTTC. It encodes CASSVRGSPPYNEQYF.

The gene calls are TRBV5-5 and TRBJ2-3, with TRBD1 matching over 10 bases. Germline CDR1 is SGHKS and CDR2 is YYEKEE (reference sequence). The CDR3 length is 16 residues. The V and J ends lost 2 bases and 3 bases, in that order; junction bases with no gene match: 6. The CDR3 protein is CASSFIPGQGTDTQYF. The CDR3 DNA is TGTGCCAGCAGCTTCATACCGGGACAGGGGACAGATACGCAGTATTTT.

The chain uses TRBV6-2 or TRBV6-3 and TRBJ2-5; a weak D match, TRBD1 (6 bases). Trimming removed 2 bases from V and 5 bases from J, with 12 bases in between. Germline CDR1 is MNHEY and CDR2 is SVGEGT. CDR3 length: 14 residues. Written as DNA, the CDR3 is TGTGCCAGCAGTTACAACAGGGACCTGGAGACCCAGTACTTC. Protein: CASSYNRDLETQYF.